This T cell receptor beta chain stems from a study of cytomegalovirus exposure and HLA in healthy donors. Turning to this clone: Its target is unknown.

Germline values: CDR1 SGHTA, CDR2 FQGNSA. The CDR3 has 13 residues. Trimming removed 3 bases at V and 5 bases at J, with 10 bases between. Whole-study findings and limits: Under in vitro conditions, a few CMV-associated chains were confirmed as specific for CMV antigens.

It was with 60 Vbeta and 13 Jbeta primers that the PCR ran. TCRdb's copy holds only in-frame clones and misses some; the assay was immunoSEQ multiplex PCR. Of around 92,000 clones in the sample, 60% to 75% are singletons; the top ten hold roughly 13%. The sample consisted of PBMCs. The TCR was taken from a woman aged 70 to 79 in good health and CMV-seropositive. This chain uses TRBV7-2 with TRBJ2-5; a weak D match, TRBD2 (6 bases). CDR3 residues: CASSLSSEETQYF. The DNA for the CDR3 is TGTGCCAGCAGCTTGTCTAGCGAGGAGACCCAGTACTTC.